What follows are 24 T cell receptor beta chains derived from one specimen sequenced in a study of blood T cell repertoires in COVID-19. Libraries were prepared by immunoSEQ multiplex PCR; TCRdb keeps only in-frame clonotypes and omits some of them. The profile shows hundreds of thousands of clones, approximately 80% of them singletons. Specimen: peripheral blood. The source is a man aged 35 to 55 with acute or convalescent COVID-19.

This chain links TRBV27 with TRBJ1-2; 9 nucleotides agree with TRBD1. Germline V gives CDR1 MNHEY, CDR2 SMNVEV (reference sequence). V was clipped by 5 bases and J by 5 bases; unmatched bases: 9. CDR3 size: 15 residues. CDR3 amino acids: CASSTRQGGKYGYTF. CDR3 DNA sequence: TGTGCCAGCAGTACCCGACAGGGGGGGAAATATGGCTACACCTTC.

J is TRBJ1-3 and V is TRBV2; possibly TRBD1 for D (5 bases). Germline V gene lookup returns CDR1 SNHLY and CDR2 FYNNEI. The CDR3 is 15 residues long. V lost 6 bases and J lost 0, with 12 bases in between. In DNA, the CDR3 is TGTGCCAGCAGAAATACAGGAAGCTCTGGAAACACCATATATTTT. This encodes CASRNTGSSGNTIYF.

The chain couples TRBV5-6 to TRBJ1-4; D remains unclear. The V end lost 3 bases, the J end lost 13 bases, and 16 bases lay between the germline ends. Germline-derived CDR1 and CDR2 are SGHDT and YYEEEE. This CDR3 has 13 amino acids. For the CDR3, the DNA is TGTGCCAGCAGCTGGGCAGCCGAGTCTCGACTGTTTTTT. Amino acid sequence: CASSWAAESRLFF. Full variable domain (remainder filled in from reference TRBV5-6 and TRBJ1-4): DAGVTQSPTHLIKTRGQQVTLRCSPKSGHDTVSWYQQALGQGPQFIFQYYEEEERQRGNFPDRFSGHQFPNYSSELNVNALLLGDSALYLCASSWAAESRLFFGSGTQLSVL.

V usage is TRBV19 and J usage is TRBJ2-7; possibly TRBD2 for D (6 bases). The length of the CDR3 is 14 residues. The germline CDR1 and CDR2 sequences are LNHDA and SQIVND (reference sequence). Trimming left V 4 bases short and J 3 bases short, with 13 bases between. In DNA, the CDR3 is TGTGCCAGTAGTAAGGGACTTCAGGGCTACGAGCAGTACTTC. It codes for CASSKGLQGYEQYF.

This sequence joins TRBV19 and TRBJ2-7; a weak D match, TRBD2 (5 bases). The germline gives CDR1 LNHDA, CDR2 SQIVND (reference sequence). The CDR3 is 15 residues long. V lost 1 base to trimming and J lost 2 bases, with 12 bases between them. CDR3 sequence: CASSIVSGPTYEQYF. CDR3 bases: TGTGCCAGTAGTATAGTAAGCGGACCCACCTACGAGCAGTACTTC.

The gene calls are TRBV6-2 or TRBV6-3 and TRBJ1-4, with TRBD1 identical over 7 bases. CDR1 MNHEY and CDR2 SVGEGT come from the germline V gene. The V gene end was trimmed by 3 bases and the J gene end by 7 bases; junction bases not matched to a gene: 14. The CDR3 length is 17 residues. The CDR3: CASSYPQGSLSSEKLFF. The CDR3, as DNA: TGTGCCAGCAGTTATCCACAGGGGAGCCTTTCGAGTGAAAAACTGTTTTTT.

The rearrangement uses TRBV19 and TRBJ2-3, with a possible D match to TRBD2 (5 bases). Germline lookup yields CDR1 LNHDA and CDR2 SQIVND (reference sequence). V lost 3 bases, J lost 5 bases, and 6 bases lay in between. This CDR3 has 12 amino acids. This chain's CDR3 is CASSIEGDTQYF. The CDR3 nucleotides read TGTGCCAGTAGTATCGAGGGAGATACGCAGTATTTT.

The CDR3 here is CASSHPGQGANEKLFF. CDR3 DNA: TGTGCCAGCAGCCACCCGGGACAGGGGGCAAATGAAAAACTGTTTTTT. The chain joins TRBV4-2 to TRBJ1-4; 12 nucleotides agree with TRBD1. With V trimmed by 3 bases and J by 5 bases, 4 bases remained unmatched. CDR1 and CDR2 from the germline V gene are LGHNA and YNFKEQ. The CDR3 has 16 amino acids.

The chain is built from TRBV6-5 and TRBJ1-3, with unresolved D. The CDR3 length is 16 residues. V shed 0 bases and J shed 0 bases, with 9 bases lying between them. The germline CDR1 and CDR2 sequences are MNHEY and SVGAGI. DNA of the CDR3: TGTGCCAGCAGTTACTCGATTCCGAGCTCTGGAAACACCATATATTTT. Residues: CASSYSIPSSGNTIYF.

This chain uses TRBV4-2 with TRBJ1-3, with TRBD1 as a possible D gene (6 bases). The CDR3 has 16 amino acids. Germline loops: CDR1 LGHNA, CDR2 YNFKEQ. With 0 bases removed from V and 5 bases from J, the gap between germline ends came to 14 bases. CDR3 sequence reads: CASSQEGANSRNTIYF. CDR3 DNA: TGTGCCAGCAGCCAAGAGGGGGCTAACAGTCGAAACACCATATATTTT.

V gene TRBV3-1 (or the pseudogene TRBV3-2) combines with J gene TRBJ2-1, with 8 nucleotides matching TRBD1. Losses at the gene ends were 4 bases for V and 5 bases for J; bases not matched to a gene: 7. CDR1 and CDR2 from the germline V gene are LGHDT and YNNKEL (reference sequence). This CDR3 region has 15 residues. CDR3 sequence (DNA): TGTGCCAGCAGCCCCCAACTGGACAGGGACAATGAGCAGTTCTTC. Its protein product is CASSPQLDRDNEQFF.

V usage is TRBV9 and J usage is TRBJ1-3, with TRBD1 matching over 7 bases. After removal of 4 bases from V and 1 base from J, the junction contained 5 bases not matched to a gene. The CDR3 spans 15 residues. In germline, CDR1 is SGDLS, CDR2 YYNGEE. The CDR3 loop is CASSFHRGSGNTIYF. CDR3 bases: TGTGCCAGCAGCTTTCACAGGGGTTCTGGAAACACCATATATTTT.

About this clone itself: Other DNA variants within this sample encode the same CDR3. The rearrangement joins TRBV19 to TRBJ2-2; TRBD1 is a possible D gene (6 bases). This CDR3 contains 14 residues. Germline V gene sequence: CDR1 LNHDA, CDR2 SQIVND (reference sequence). V was pared by 5 bases and J by 4 bases, with 11 bases between. The CDR3 DNA reads as TGTGCCAGTAGTTCAGGGGTGGGCACCGGGGAGCTGTTTTTT. Encoded protein: CASSSGVGTGELFF.

The chain joins TRBV25-1 to TRBJ2-6; D is unresolved. The CDR3 has 13 residues. V shed 4 bases and J shed 2 bases, with 3 bases lying between them. The germline V gene has CDR1 MGHDK and CDR2 SYGVNS. For the CDR3, the DNA is TGTGCCAGCAGTGTTACTGGGGCCAACGTCCTGACTTTC. This encodes CASSVTGANVLTF.

The sample holds one count of this clone. The rearrangement uses TRBV5-3 and TRBJ1-5, with D uncertain. TRBV5-3 belongs to the ORF category, with a function that is uncertain. This CDR3 region has 12 residues. V was clipped by 7 bases and J by 5 bases, with 10 bases between them. The CDR3 protein is CARPPEDQPQHF. DNA for the CDR3: TGTGCCAGACCCCCAGAGGATCAGCCCCAGCATTTT.

The genes are TRBV4-2 and TRBJ2-3, with 12 nucleotides matching TRBD2. The CDR3 covers 16 residues. Per the germline V gene, CDR1 is LGHNA and CDR2 is YNFKEQ. V lost 4 bases and J lost 5; bases outside the gene matches: 7. This chain's CDR3 is CASSLRLAGVVDTQYF. The CDR3 DNA reads TGTGCCAGCAGCCTTAGACTAGCGGGAGTGGTAGATACGCAGTATTTT.

The rearrangement joins TRBV19 to TRBJ1-6; D not resolved. CDR3 length: 15 residues. Trimming pared 10 bases from V and 6 bases from J, leaving 19 bases between. Germline values: CDR1 LNHDA, CDR2 SQIVND (reference sequence). The CDR3: CATTLGREINSPLHF. The CDR3 region has the DNA TGTGCCACCACCTTGGGTCGGGAGATTAATTCACCCCTCCACTTT.

The gene calls are TRBV6-5 and TRBJ1-2; D possibly corresponds to TRBD1 (6 bases). V dropped 4 bases and J dropped 1 base, with 13 bases sitting between them. The CDR3 totals 15 residues. The germline CDR1 and CDR2 sequences are MNHEY and SVGAGI. The CDR3 spells CASSFRTDRNYGYTF. The CDR3 bases are TGTGCCAGCAGTTTCCGGACAGACCGTAACTATGGCTACACCTTC.

The chain is built from TRBV25-1 and TRBJ1-1; D call uncertain. Germline values: CDR1 MGHDK, CDR2 SYGVNS. Between the trimmed V and J ends, which lost 4 bases and 8 bases, there was a span of 14 bases. This CDR3 region has 13 residues. The CDR3 reads CASSAGGVPEAFF. DNA for the CDR3: TGTGCCAGCAGTGCCGGCGGGGTACCCGAAGCTTTCTTT.

This clone was picked up one time. The chain links TRBV4-3 to TRBJ2-1; TRBD1 matches at 7 bases. This CDR3 region has 19 residues. Per germline, CDR1 LGHNA and CDR2 YSLEER. Trimming at V came to 4 bases and at J to 0 bases, leaving 15 bases not matched to a gene. CDR3 loop: CASSPGGGADSSSYNEQFF. The CDR3 DNA sequence: TGCGCCAGCAGCCCAGGGGGTGGGGCCGATTCGAGCTCCTACAATGAGCAGTTCTTC.

Comments on this clone: The junction differs from germline at one of its ends, possibly a read error. This chain uses TRBV5-4 with TRBJ1-2; no definite D call. The CDR3 has 15 residues. Germline V gene lookup returns CDR1 SGHNT and CDR2 YYREEE (reference sequence). DNA for the CDR3: TGTGCCAGCAGTTTGGGTTCTTCTTCTAACTATGGCTACACCTTC. Protein: CASSLGSSSNYGYTF.

The V call is TRBV6-5, the J call TRBJ2-7; no clear D gene. With 7 bases removed from V and 0 bases from J, the gap between germline ends came to 13 bases. Germline V lookup: CDR1 MNHEY, CDR2 SVGAGI. The CDR3 is 14 residues long. The CDR3, as DNA: TGTGCCAGCACGAGTCCCGGTTCCTCCTACGAGCAGTACTTC. Translated: CASTSPGSSYEQYF.

Here the CDR3 DNA reads TGTGCCAAGCTAGCGGGAGAAGAGACCCAGTACTTC. Protein: CAKLAGEETQYF. V usage is TRBV25-1 and J usage is TRBJ2-5; TRBD2 matches 10 bases. The CDR3 is 12 residues long. V shed 10 bases, J shed 3 bases, and the junction held 2 bases outside the gene matches. CDR1 is MGHDK and CDR2 is SYGVNS in the germline V gene.

This clone was seen a single time. This sequence joins TRBV11-3 and TRBJ2-1; TRBD2 matches at 10 bases. This CDR3 region has 14 residues. Trimming cost V 1 base and J 13 bases; bases outside gene matches: 7. From germline, CDR1 is SGHNT and CDR2 YENEEA. CDR3 coding DNA: TGTGCCAGCAGCTTAGGTGCTGTAGCGGGGGGACAGTTCTTC. Its protein is CASSLGAVAGGQFF.